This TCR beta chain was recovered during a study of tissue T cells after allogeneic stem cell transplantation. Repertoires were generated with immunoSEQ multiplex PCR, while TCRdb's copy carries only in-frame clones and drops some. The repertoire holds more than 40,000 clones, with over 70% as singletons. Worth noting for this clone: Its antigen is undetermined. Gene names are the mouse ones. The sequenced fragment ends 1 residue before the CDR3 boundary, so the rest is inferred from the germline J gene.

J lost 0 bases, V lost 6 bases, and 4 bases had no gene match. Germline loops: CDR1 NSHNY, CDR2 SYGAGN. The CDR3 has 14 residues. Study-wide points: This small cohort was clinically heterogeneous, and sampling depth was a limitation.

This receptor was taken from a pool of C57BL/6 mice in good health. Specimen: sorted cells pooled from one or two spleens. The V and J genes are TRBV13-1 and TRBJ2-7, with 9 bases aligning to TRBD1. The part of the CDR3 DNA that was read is TGTGCCAGCACCCCGACAGGGGGCTCCTATGAACAGTAC. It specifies CASTPTGGSYEQY. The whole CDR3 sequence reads CASTPTGGSYEQYF.